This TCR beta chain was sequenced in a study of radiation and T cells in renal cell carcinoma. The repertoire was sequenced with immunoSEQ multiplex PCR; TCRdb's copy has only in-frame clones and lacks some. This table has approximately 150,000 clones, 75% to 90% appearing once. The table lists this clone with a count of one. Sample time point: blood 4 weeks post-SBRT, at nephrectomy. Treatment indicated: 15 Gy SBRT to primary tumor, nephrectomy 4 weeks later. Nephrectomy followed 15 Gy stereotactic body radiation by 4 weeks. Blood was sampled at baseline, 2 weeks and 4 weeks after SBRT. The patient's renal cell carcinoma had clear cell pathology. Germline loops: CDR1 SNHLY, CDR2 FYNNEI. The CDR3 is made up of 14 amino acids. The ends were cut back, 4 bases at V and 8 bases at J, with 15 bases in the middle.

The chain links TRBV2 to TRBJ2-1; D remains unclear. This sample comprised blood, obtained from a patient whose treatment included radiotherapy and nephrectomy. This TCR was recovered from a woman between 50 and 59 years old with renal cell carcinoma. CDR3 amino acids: CASSVLEVLDEQFF. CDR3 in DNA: TGTGCCAGCAGTGTCCTAGAGGTTTTAGATGAGCAGTTCTTC.